This entry lists 30 T cell receptor beta chains sequenced from one sample in a study of human T cells and chemical hapten exposure. Time point defined: pre-sensitization, week 0. Treatment of the sample: therapeutic diphenylcyclopropenone sensitization with weekly scalp DPC. TCRdb reprocessed the RACE reads via MiXCR and lists one record per CDR3 protein. The sample lists a few hundred thousand distinct CDR3 sequences, about 5% occurring once. The sequencing here drew on whole blood, taken in connection with sensitization to the hapten diphenylcyclopropenone (DPC). The receptors were gathered from a young woman with alopecia areata. Some clones in this sample may be carry-over from other donors' samples.

This clonotype has a count of ten or more. The chain links TRBV4-3 to TRBJ1-6; TRBD1 might be the D (5 bases). The CDR3 runs 14 residues. In germline, CDR1 is LGHNA, CDR2 YSLEER. V lost 1 base and J 8 bases, leaving 9 bases between the germline ends. CDR3 amino acids: CASSQVQADSPLHF. The DNA for the CDR3 is TGCGCCAGCAGCCAAGTACAGGCTGATTCACCCCTCCACTTT.

Many counts were recorded for this clonotype. The V call is TRBV20-1, the J call TRBJ2-4; D is possibly TRBD1 or TRBD2 (5 bases each). The CDR3 has 13 residues. Trimming took 1 base from V and 3 from J, leaving 7 bases between them. CDR1 is DFQATT, CDR2 SNEGSKA, per germline (reference sequence). This CDR3 reads CSARVGDKNIQYF. CDR3 DNA sequence: TGCAGTGCTAGAGTGGGGGACAAAAACATTCAGTACTTC.

This clonotype was counted many times. The chain has TRBV12-3 or TRBV12-4 and TRBJ2-1; TRBD2 matches at 8 bases. Germline trimming cut 4 bases from V and 5 bases from J; bases unmatched to any gene: 10. This CDR3 is 16 amino acids long. CDR3 region: CASSSFGGARDNEQFF. Here the CDR3 DNA reads TGTGCCAGCAGTTCCTTCGGGGGGGCCCGGGACAATGAGCAGTTCTTC.

This clonotype was counted a few times. The chain links TRBV6-1 to TRBJ1-1, with D perhaps matching TRBD1 (6 bases). Germline V gene lookup returns CDR1 MNHNS and CDR2 SASEGT. The CDR3 length is 15 residues. V lost 3 bases to trimming and J lost 0 bases, with 11 bases between them. This chain's CDR3 is CASSDRGKMNTEAFF. The CDR3 DNA reads as TGTGCCAGCAGTGACAGGGGCAAGATGAACACTGAAGCTTTCTTT.

The V and J genes are TRBV24-1 and TRBJ2-1; D uncertain. Deletions cut 2 bases from V and 8 bases from J, with 9 bases between. This CDR3 is 13 amino acids long. Germline CDR1 KGHDR, CDR2 SFDVKD. This CDR3 is CATSDSHLDEQFF. The CDR3 bases are TGTGCCACCAGTGATTCGCATTTAGATGAGCAGTTCTTC.

This clonotype was counted at least ten times. DNA for the CDR3: TGTGCCAGCAGTTCACCTAGCGTCATGGCAGATACGCAGTATTTT. Translated: CASSSPSVMADTQYF. The chain has TRBV6-5 and TRBJ2-3; D may be TRBD2 (6 bases). Germline V lookup: CDR1 MNHEY, CDR2 SVGAGI. This CDR3 has 15 amino acids. Trimming took off 4 bases at V and 4 bases at J, with 15 bases between the two ends.

A note on this clonotype: Lacking the conserved final phenylalanine or tryptophan, this CDR3 likely reflects a read error. The chain uses TRBV7-2 and TRBJ2-1; D gene ambiguous. This CDR3 region has 12 residues. Germline V gene data show CDR1 as SGHTA and CDR2 as FQGNSA. Trimming took 5 bases from V and 8 from J, leaving 10 bases between them. The CDR3 is CASSAGSDEQFL. As DNA, the CDR3 is TGTGCCAGCAGCGCAGGTTCCGATGAGCAGTTCCTC.

This clonotype has more than one count but fewer than ten. The chain links TRBV11-1 to TRBJ2-5; D remains unclear. V was cut by 3 bases and J by 2 bases, with 10 bases left in between. Germline V gene lookup returns CDR1 SGHAT and CDR2 FQDESV (reference sequence). CDR3 length: 14 amino acids. CDR3 loop: CASSLGRSQETQYF. The DNA of the CDR3 is TGTGCCAGCAGCTTGGGCAGGTCTCAAGAGACCCAGTACTTC.

The gene calls are TRBV12-3 or TRBV12-4 and TRBJ1-5; D call uncertain. Trimming left V 5 bases short and J 9 bases short, with 14 bases between. The CDR3 is 13 amino acids. CDR3 amino acids: CASSLRGEGPQHF. The CDR3 DNA sequence: TGTGCCAGCAGTCTTCGCGGGGAGGGGCCCCAGCATTTT.

Ten or more counts support this clonotype. The chain carries TRBV13 and TRBJ2-3; D gene uncertain. Trimming pared 0 bases from V and 2 bases from J, leaving 9 bases between. The length of the CDR3 is 15 residues. The germline gives CDR1 PRHDT, CDR2 FYEKMQ (reference sequence). The CDR3 coding sequence is TGTGCCAGCAGCTTAGGAGGCTACTCCACAGATACGCAGTATTTT. It codes for CASSLGGYSTDTQYF.

This clonotype has at least ten counts. The chain has TRBV18 and TRBJ2-7; 12 bases are a match to TRBD2. Trimming removed 5 bases from V and 3 bases from J; junction bases left unmatched: 8. This CDR3 has 16 residues. Germline V lookup: CDR1 KGHSH, CDR2 LQKENI. DNA for the CDR3: TGTGCCAGCTCATCGCCAGGACTAGCGGGGCGCTACGAGCAGTACTTC. Its protein is CASSSPGLAGRYEQYF.

This clonotype occurred a few times. V is TRBV18 and J is TRBJ2-4, with D maybe TRBD1 (5 bases). Germline V CDR1 and CDR2: KGHSH, LQKENI. The V end was cut by 3 bases, the J end by 0 bases, with 12 bases between. The CDR3 spans 16 residues. Written as DNA, the CDR3 is TGTGCCAGCTCACCCCCGACAGATATAGCCAAAAACATTCAGTACTTC. This gives the protein CASSPPTDIAKNIQYF.

J is TRBJ1-4 and V is TRBV12-3 or TRBV12-4; no clear D. The CDR3 has 13 residues. V was trimmed by 7 bases and J by 8 bases, leaving 14 bases between them. The CDR3 DNA reads as TGTGCCAGCACCCCTTATGTTTGGGAAAAACTGTTTTTT. Translated: CASTPYVWEKLFF.

V gene TRBV4-3 combines with J gene TRBJ2-5, with D perhaps matching TRBD2 (5 bases). Trimming cost V 8 bases and J 5 bases, with 18 bases left between them. CDR1 is LGHNA, CDR2 YSLEER, per germline. The CDR3 spans 14 residues. As DNA, the CDR3 is TGCGCCAGCCGCTCGGACTTCGGCTCGGAGACCCAGTACTTC. It is translated as CASRSDFGSETQYF.

This clonotype was recorded a few times. The J gene is TRBJ1-1, the V gene TRBV20-1; no firm D call. Germline CDR1 and CDR2: DFQATT and SNEGSKA (reference sequence). This CDR3 has 13 amino acids. The germline V and J ends were trimmed by 6 bases and 0 bases, with 11 bases remaining between them. The chain's CDR3 is CSAPGPMNTEAFF. CDR3 DNA sequence: TGCAGTGCCCCGGGCCCCATGAACACTGAAGCTTTCTTT.

The chain couples TRBV19 to TRBJ2-7; D might be TRBD2 (6 bases). V lost 5 bases and J 4 bases, leaving 15 bases between the germline ends. This CDR3 has 14 amino acids. CDR1 LNHDA and CDR2 SQIVND come from the germline V gene (reference sequence). The CDR3 reads CASSGSDGRYEQYF. The DNA for the CDR3 is TGTGCCAGTAGTGGGTCGGACGGGAGATACGAGCAGTACTTC.

This chain connects TRBV6-6 to TRBJ2-7; either TRBD1 or TRBD2 may supply D (6 bases each). The CDR3 length is 16 residues. V shed 8 bases and J shed 6 bases, with 26 bases lying between them. The V gene's germline CDR1 is MNHNY and CDR2 SVGAGI (reference sequence). The CDR3 region has the DNA TGTGCCAGCGCTCCTCGGCCCCAAGGGGGGACCCCCGAGCAGTACTTC. It specifies CASAPRPQGGTPEQYF.

This clonotype was counted at least ten times. The chain couples TRBV6-6 to TRBJ1-1, with D hard to call. This CDR3 has 12 amino acids. CDR1 and CDR2 from the germline V gene are MNHNY and SVGAGI (reference sequence). Trimming stripped 7 bases from V and 1 base from J, with 7 bases between. The chain's CDR3 is CASTRGNTEAFF. The CDR3 nucleotides are TGTGCCAGCACTAGAGGGAACACTGAAGCTTTCTTT.

In its sample, this clonotype was seen a few times. V and J are TRBV6-5 and TRBJ1-1; 8 bases agree with TRBD1. CDR3 length: 16 amino acids. The V gene end was trimmed by 6 bases and the J gene end by 3 bases; junction bases not matched to a gene: 12. Germline V lookup: CDR1 MNHEY, CDR2 SVGAGI. CDR3 DNA sequence: TGTGCCAGCAGCCTCGTGACACCGGGACAGGACACTGAAGCTTTCTTT. Residues: CASSLVTPGQDTEAFF.

This clonotype occurred a few times. The chain has TRBV20-1 and TRBJ2-7, with 11 nucleotides matching TRBD1. The CDR3 has 16 amino acids. Germline trimming cut 0 bases from V and 5 bases from J; bases unmatched to any gene: 9. Germline lookup yields CDR1 DFQATT and CDR2 SNEGSKA (reference sequence). The CDR3 spells CSARDESRTGGDEQYF. CDR3 DNA sequence: TGCAGTGCTAGAGATGAATCTAGGACAGGGGGCGACGAGCAGTACTTC.

This rearrangement joins TRBV28 to TRBJ2-2; possible D gene TRBD1, 6 bases. The CDR3 contains 15 residues. The ends were cut back, 7 bases at V and 6 bases at J, with 18 bases in the middle. Germline CDR1 is MDHEN and CDR2 is SYDVKM. CDR3 sequence reads: CASNGQGRGAGELFF. The CDR3 nucleotides read TGTGCCAGCAACGGGCAGGGGCGAGGCGCCGGGGAGCTGTTTTTT.

The rearrangement uses TRBV24-1 and TRBJ2-2; weak D call: TRBD2 (5 bases). Trimming cost V 3 bases and J 3 bases, with 16 bases left between them. The CDR3 runs 17 residues. Germline V gene lookup returns CDR1 KGHDR and CDR2 SFDVKD. The CDR3 DNA sequence: TGTGCCACCAGTGATCCCCGGGGAGCCTTGGACACCGGGGAGCTGTTTTTT. Protein sequence: CATSDPRGALDTGELFF.

The chain carries TRBV29-1 and TRBJ2-2; D is perhaps TRBD1 or TRBD2 (5 bases each). The germline CDR1 and CDR2 sequences are SQVTM and ANQGSEA. The CDR3 consists of 12 residues. Trimming left V 8 bases short and J 2 bases short, with 9 bases between. This CDR3 is CSLRDNTGELFF. CDR3 coding DNA: TGCAGCCTCCGGGACAACACCGGGGAGCTGTTTTTT.

This clonotype was found a few times. The CDR3 region has the DNA TGTGCCAGCAGCGCTCAGGGACAGGGGTCCACTGAAGCTTTCTTT. It encodes CASSAQGQGSTEAFF. The rearrangement links TRBV7-3 to TRBJ1-1, with 10 bases lining up with TRBD1. Germline lookup yields CDR1 SGHTA and CDR2 FQGTGA. V trimming: 5 bases; J trimming: 4 bases; junction bases outside the gene matches: 7. The CDR3 consists of 15 residues.

This clonotype occurred many times. CDR3 region: CASSDGLYQETQYF. CDR3 in DNA: TGTGCCAGCAGCGACGGCTTGTACCAAGAGACCCAGTACTTC. The genes are TRBV27 and TRBJ2-5; D is unclear. Germline V CDR1 and CDR2: MNHEY, SMNVEV (reference sequence). The CDR3 is 14 amino acids. V was pared by 6 bases and J by 0 bases, with 11 bases between.

This clonotype has just a few counts. This chain connects TRBV12-3 or TRBV12-4 to TRBJ1-1; no reliable D call. Trimming removed 1 base from V and 5 bases from J, with 17 bases in between. The CDR3 runs 16 residues. The CDR3, as DNA: TGTGCCAGCAGTTTAGGGCGGGCCTCTAGGAGGACTGAAGCTTTCTTT. It encodes CASSLGRASRRTEAFF.

This clonotype was counted at least ten times. This rearrangement joins TRBV11-2 to TRBJ1-4; D is perhaps TRBD1 (6 bases). The CDR3 has 14 amino acids. Deletions cut 5 bases from V and 5 bases from J, with 12 bases between. Germline CDR1 reads SGHAT; CDR2 reads FQNNGV. In nucleotides, the CDR3 is TGTGCCAGCAGCCCCAGGGGACCCAATGAAAAACTGTTTTTT. The encoded protein is CASSPRGPNEKLFF.

This clonotype was recorded many times. The chain couples TRBV7-6 to TRBJ2-7, with D perhaps TRBD1 (6 bases). The CDR3 sequence is 14 residues long. Germline loops: CDR1 SGHVS, CDR2 FNYEAQ. Between the trimmed V and J ends, which lost 0 bases and 3 bases, there was a span of 9 bases. The CDR3: CASSLAAGDYEQYF. As DNA, the CDR3 is TGTGCCAGCAGCTTAGCGGCAGGGGACTACGAGCAGTACTTC.

This clonotype came up a few times. J is TRBJ1-4 and V is TRBV4-2; D is ambiguous. The CDR3 totals 17 residues. The germline V gene encodes CDR1 LGHNA and CDR2 YNFKEQ. Trimming took 1 base from V and 8 from J, leaving 20 bases between them. For the CDR3, the DNA is TGTGCCAGCAGCCAAGTTGACCGTATGGTGTTTAACGAAAAACTGTTTTTT. Encoded protein: CASSQVDRMVFNEKLFF.

This clonotype was detected ten times or more. The chain carries TRBV11-2 and TRBJ2-1; 10 nucleotides match TRBD2. The CDR3 has 17 amino acids. With V trimmed by 5 bases and J by 4 bases, 11 bases remained unmatched. The germline gives CDR1 SGHAT, CDR2 FQNNGV. The CDR3 DNA reads TGTGCCAGCAGCCTGAAACCAAGGACTAGCGGTTACAATGAGCAGTTCTTC. It yields the protein CASSLKPRTSGYNEQFF.